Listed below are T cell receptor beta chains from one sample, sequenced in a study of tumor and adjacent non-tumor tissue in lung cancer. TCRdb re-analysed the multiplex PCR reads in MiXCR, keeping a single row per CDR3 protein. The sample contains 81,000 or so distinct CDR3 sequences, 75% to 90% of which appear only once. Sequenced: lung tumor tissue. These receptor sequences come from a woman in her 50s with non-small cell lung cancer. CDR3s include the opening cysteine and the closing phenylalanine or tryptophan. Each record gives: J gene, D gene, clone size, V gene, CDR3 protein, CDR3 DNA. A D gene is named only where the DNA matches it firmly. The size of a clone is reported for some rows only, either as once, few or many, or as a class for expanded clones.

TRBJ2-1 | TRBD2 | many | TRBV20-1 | CSARDTSGIPFF | TGCAGTGCTAGAGACACCAGCGGGATCCCGTTCTTC
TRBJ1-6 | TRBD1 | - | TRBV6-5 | CASRLQGDISRLHF | TGTGCCAGCAGACTACAGGGGGACATTTCACGCCTCCACTTT
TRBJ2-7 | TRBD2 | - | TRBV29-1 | CSLRGREGHEQYF | TGCAGCCTAAGGGGACGGGAGGGCCACGAACAGTACTTC
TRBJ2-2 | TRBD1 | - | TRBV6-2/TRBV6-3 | CANILDRHTGELFF | TGTGCCAACATTCTGGACAGGCACACCGGGGAGCTGTTTTTT
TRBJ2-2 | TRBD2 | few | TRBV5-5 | CATRTDLYGRAPWELFF | TGTGCCACCCGCACGGATTTATACGGGAGGGCCCCCTGGGAGTTGTTTTTT
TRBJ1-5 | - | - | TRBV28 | CASNQNPWVSNQPQHF | TGTGCCAGTAACCAGAACCCATGGGTTAGCAATCAGCCCCAGCATTTT
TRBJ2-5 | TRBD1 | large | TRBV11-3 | CASSRDRSQETQYF | TGTGCCAGCAGCCGGGACAGGAGCCAAGAGACCCAGTACTTC
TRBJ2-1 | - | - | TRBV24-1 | CATSKTSIRSYNEQFF | TGTGCCACCAGTAAGACCAGCATCAGATCCTACAACGAGCAGTTCTTC
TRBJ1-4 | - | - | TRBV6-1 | CASGLIATNEKQFF | TGTGCCAGCGGTTTGATTGCAACTAATGAAAAACAGTTTTTT
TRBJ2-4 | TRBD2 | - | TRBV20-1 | CNGTKTSTNIQYF | TGCAATGGGACTAAAACGTCCACAAACATTCAGTACTTC
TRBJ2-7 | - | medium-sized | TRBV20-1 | CSARVVGPNYEQYF | TGCAGTGCTAGAGTAGTGGGTCCCAACTACGAGCAGTACTTC
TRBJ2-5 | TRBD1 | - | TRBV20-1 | CSARDGFTGQGLGETYYF | TGCAGTGCCAGAGATGGTTTTACCGGACAGGGCTTGGGGGAGACCTATTACTTC
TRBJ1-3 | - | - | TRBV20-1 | CSARVARVVEGNTINF | TGTAGTGCTAGAGTGGCGCGGGTGGTGGAGGGAAACACCATAAATTTT
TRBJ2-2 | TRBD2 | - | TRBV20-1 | CSSGAGCNTGELFF | TGCAGTTCTGGAGCGGGGTGCAACACCGGGGAGCTGTTTTTT
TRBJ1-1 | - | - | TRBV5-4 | CASSVRRENTETFF | TGTGCCAGCAGCGTTAGACGGGAGAACACTGAAACTTTCTTT
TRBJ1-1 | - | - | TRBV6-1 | CASSEDTSPNTEGSF | TGTGCCAGCAGTGAAGATACCTCCCCGAACACTGAAGGTTCCTTT
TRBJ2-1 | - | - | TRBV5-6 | CTNSSPRGVIAEQFF | TGTACCAACAGCTCACCCCGCGGGGTGATAGCTGAGCAGTTCTTC
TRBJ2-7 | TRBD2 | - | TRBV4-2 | CVSSQNLLSGISGYEQYF | TGTGTCAGCAGCCAAAATCTGCTCAGCGGGATCTCTGGGTACGAGCAGTATTTC
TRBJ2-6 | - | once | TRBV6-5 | CASNPGPGIVGSGANVLTF | TGTGCGAGCAATCCAGGACCCGGGATAGTGGGTTCTGGGGCCAACGTCCTGACTTTC
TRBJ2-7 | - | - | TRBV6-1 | CASTSLLSYGQYF | TGTGCGAGCACTAGCTTACTCTCCTACGGGCAGTACTTC
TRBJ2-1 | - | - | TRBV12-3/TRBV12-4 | CAGRGVMVVEQFF | TGTGCCGGCAGGGGTGTGATGGTTGTGGAGCAGTTCTTC
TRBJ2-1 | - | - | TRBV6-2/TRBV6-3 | CATAIRNYNKQFF | TGTGCCACCGCGATCAGGAACTACAATAAGCAGTTCTTC
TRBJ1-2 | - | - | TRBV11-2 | CASSLDIGDGHTF | TGTGCTAGCAGCTTAGATATAGGGGATGGCCACACCTTC
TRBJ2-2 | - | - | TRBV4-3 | CASSQDYQEEGRKLFF | TGCGCCAGCAGCCAAGATTATCAGGAGGAAGGAAGGAAGCTGTTTTTT
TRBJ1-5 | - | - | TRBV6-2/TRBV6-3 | CGSSRRAVTQPQHF | TGTGGCAGCAGCCGAAGGGCTGTCACTCAGCCCCAGCATTTT
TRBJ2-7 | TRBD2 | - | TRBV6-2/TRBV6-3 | CARSRLLAGGDEHYF | TGTGCCAGAAGCCGCCTACTAGCGGGAGGGGACGAGCACTACTTC
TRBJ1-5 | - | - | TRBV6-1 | CASSELWLQPQHF | TGTGCCAGCAGTGAGCTGTGGCTTCAGCCCCAGCATTTT
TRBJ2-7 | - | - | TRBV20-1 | CIVTAFGNEQYF | TGCATTGTTACTGCCTTCGGTAACGAGCAGTACTTC
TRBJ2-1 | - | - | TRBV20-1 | CSVSGRGNEHFF | TGCAGTGTATCGGGCAGGGGCAATGAGCACTTCTTC
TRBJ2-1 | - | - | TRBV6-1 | CASKPTLSYIEQFF | TGTGCCAGCAAACCGACCCTCTCCTACATTGAGCAGTTCTTC
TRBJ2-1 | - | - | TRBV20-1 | CSTRIRDKGYNRQFF | TGCAGTACTAGAATTAGAGACAAGGGCTACAATAGGCAGTTCTTC
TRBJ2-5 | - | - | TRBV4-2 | CASSQVFGRVETQYF | TGTGCCAGTAGCCAAGTCTTCGGCAGGGTAGAGACCCAGTATTTC
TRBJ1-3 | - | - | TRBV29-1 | CSDERRAFSGDTIYF | TGCAGCGATGAACGGCGGGCGTTCTCTGGAGACACCATATATTTT
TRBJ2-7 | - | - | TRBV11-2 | CASSLVGGGDEEYF | TGTGCCAGCAGCTTAGTGGGCGGGGGCGACGAGGAGTACTTC
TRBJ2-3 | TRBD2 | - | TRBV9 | CASSVDLRGGRDTQFF | TGTGCCAGCAGCGTTGATCTCCGGGGAGGGCGGGATACGCAGTTTTTT
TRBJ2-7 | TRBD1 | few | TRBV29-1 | CSVGSAGGLYEQYF | TGCAGCGTTGGCTCGGCAGGGGGCTTGTACGAGCAGTACTTC
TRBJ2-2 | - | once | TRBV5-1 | CASNKGALNTGKLFF | TGCGCCAGCAACAAGGGTGCCCTCAACACCGGGAAGCTGTTTTTT
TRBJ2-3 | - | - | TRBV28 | CASSPLSGITDTQYF | TGTGCCAGTAGTCCTCTTTCTGGGATCACAGATACGCAGTATTTT
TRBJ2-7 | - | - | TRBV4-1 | CASSPGRCYEQYF | TGTGCCAGCAGCCCAGGGAGGTGTTACGAGCAGTACTTC
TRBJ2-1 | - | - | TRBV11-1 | CASSLVWESYKEQSF | TGTGCCAGCAGCTTAGTGTGGGAGAGTTACAAAGAGCAGTCCTTC
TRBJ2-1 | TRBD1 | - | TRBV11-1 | CTNTRQGMDEQFF | TGTACCAACACCCGACAGGGGATGGATGAGCAATTCTTC
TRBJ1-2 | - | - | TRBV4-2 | CTSSQDSVQGGYYGYSF | TGTACCAGCAGCCAAGATTCCGTCCAAGGGGGATACTATGGCTACAGCTTC
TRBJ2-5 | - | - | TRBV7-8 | CASSIVTGEGETQYF | TGTGCCAGCAGCATCGTGACGGGCGAAGGGGAGACTCAGTACTTC
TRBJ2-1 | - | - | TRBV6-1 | CASSERWLDFLLSTAYNEQFF | TGTGCCAGCAGTGAGCGCTGGTTAGACTTCTTACTCTCGACAGCCTACAATGAACAGTTCTTC
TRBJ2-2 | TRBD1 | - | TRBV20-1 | CSAREDAFGQAYGGELFF | TGCAGTGCTAGAGAGGATGCTTTCGGACAGGCCTACGGCGGGGAGCTGTTTTTT
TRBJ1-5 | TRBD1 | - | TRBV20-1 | CSATPARGQGNQPQNF | TGCAGTGCCACCCCCGCGAGGGGGCAGGGCAATCAGCCCCAGAACTTT